This T cell receptor (beta chain) is drawn from a study of blood T cells in healthy people across ages (dated by TCRdb to about 2015). General notes on the study: In model experiments, roughly one uniquely barcoded TCR beta cDNA molecule per two T cells was captured by template switching. The study measured age-related changes in TCR beta repertoire diversity using deep sequencing normalized with unique cDNA molecular identifiers. Using the same blood draw, the study looked at two additional independent replicas of 1 million unique cDNA reads for two donors, one aged 18 to 30 and the other aged 80 or older. Donors were grouped into four age groups: young (average roughly 17 years), middle-aged (under 40), aged (around 56) and long-lived (over 80). Donors of different ages were randomly distributed across sequencing lanes to avoid experimental bias.

The donors were 40 or so Caucasian individuals from Russia, aged roughly 6 to 100 years, who were systemically healthy. Each donor gave ten milliliters of peripheral blood, drawn into EDTA-treated Vacutainer tubes. Ficoll-Paque density-gradient centrifugation was used to isolate PBMCs, with at least 7 million per sample. Total RNA, at least 6 micrograms per sample, was extracted from PBMCs with Trizol reagent. For every donor, an aliquot of PBMCs went through flow cytometry to measure the percentages of naive CD45RAhigh/CD27high T cells. Findings and caveats that apply to the study as a whole: Because profiling used bulk unsorted PBMCs, naive and antigen-experienced compartments could not be compared conclusively. As age increased, observed TCR beta diversity per million T cells dropped in a roughly linear way, and a significant reduction was already evident by age 40. The long-lived group showed more naive CD4+ T cells, fewer expanded clones and increased TCR diversity than the aged group, suggesting age selection. There was a strong correlation between observed TCR beta diversity and the percentage of naive T cells measured by flow cytometry. Estimates of total diversity based on one million sequenced T cells were regarded as lower bounds and as underestimates. Donor CMV infection status was unknown, potentially confounding age-related changes in expanded clonotypes.

The library was obtained by 5' RACE. Instrument on record: Illumina HiSeq 2500. The second PCR ran for about 6 to 12 cycles and used a J-beta primer mix along with a sample-barcoded 5' primer. A unique molecular identifier was introduced onto each TCR beta cDNA molecule by a template-switch 5' adaptor carrying 12 random nucleotides. Each sample yielded at least 2.5 million CDR3-containing paired-end reads. First-strand cDNA synthesis was performed from all RNA using the Mint cDNA synthesis kit, with priming by a TRBC-specific oligonucleotide. Following uracil-DNA glycosylase treatment, a first 18-cycle PCR with universal primers M1SS and BC2_uni_R was performed on all cDNA. The authors processed their data as follows. For normalization, 1 million high-quality reads were randomly selected from each sample, with every read carrying a distinct molecular identifier. Reads sharing molecular identifiers were discarded rather than binned into consensus sequences. CDR3 identification, clonotype clustering and error correction used MiTCR with a Q25 quality threshold and the strictest error-elimination algorithm. A nonparametric unseen species model with Euler transformation was used to estimate lower-bound total TCR beta diversity. TCRdb trimmed the raw reads at Q25, called clones with MiXCR and kept productive beta chains. Rows with one shared CDR3 protein collapse into an entry with the most common genes and DNA. What appears here as the V and J calls and clone size reflects TCRdb's work, not the paper's. The table for this sample lists around 1,700,000 distinct CDR3 sequences; 28% of them were counted only once. The top ten clonotypes cover 7.7% of the sample.

This clonotype was seen more than once but under ten times. What this receptor recognizes is not known. Base qualities are not provided; no much larger clone lies one nucleotide away. The clonotype was recovered from a young woman in good health. Sequenced material: blood.

The CDR3 protein is CASSRGTSGGFAYNEQFF. The DNA sequence is given as TGTGCCAGCAGCCGCGGGACTAGCGGGGGGTTTGCCTACAATGAGCAGTTCTTC. The chain employs TRBV3-1 and TRBJ2-1; 15 nucleotides in the junction match TRBD2. The CDR3 has 18 amino acids, counting the end cysteine and phenylalanine. The only DNA kept is the CDR3, 54 bases in frame from the first base. Looking up the germline V gene (reference sequence) yields CDR1 LGHDT and CDR2 YNNKEL. Clipping removes 4 bases from V and 2 bases from J, with 6 as the unmatched junction base count.